The 8 T cell receptor beta chains presented below share a single source sample, sequenced in a study of blood T cell repertoires in COVID-19. Method: immunoSEQ multiplex PCR; TCRdb's copy keeps in-frame clones and lacks some. The table includes about 400,000 clones, 85% to 90% detected once. What was sequenced was peripheral blood. These receptors were collected from a human donor in a cohort sampled during active COVID-19.

This chain joins TRBV6-6 and TRBJ2-2; TRBD1 matches at 11 bases. The V and J ends lost 7 bases and 6 bases, in that order; junction bases with no gene match: 4. Germline V lookup: CDR1 MNHNY, CDR2 SVGAGI (reference sequence). The CDR3 spans 14 residues. The CDR3 nucleotides read TGTGCCAGCAAAAAGGGACAGGGGGCCGGGGAGCTGTTTTTT. Translating it yields CASKKGQGAGELFF.

This clone is a singleton in its sample. The chain combines TRBV19 with TRBJ2-1, with TRBD2 matching 8 bases. V shed 4 bases, J shed 8 bases, and the junction held 13 bases outside the gene matches. This CDR3 comprises 16 residues. Per germline, CDR1 LNHDA and CDR2 SQIVND (reference sequence). CDR3 coding DNA: TGTGCCAGTAGTACCCGGCTGGCGGGGGGCCAAGATGAGCAGTTCTTC. Protein sequence: CASSTRLAGGQDEQFF. The full variable domain, in which reference TRBV19 and TRBJ2-1 provide the parts outside the CDR3, is DGGITQSPKYLFRKEGQNVTLSCEQNLNHDAMYWYRQDPGQGLRLIYYSQIVNDFQKGDIAEGYSVSREKKESFPLTVTSAQKNPTAFYLCASSTRLAGGQDEQFFGPGTRLTVL.

V is TRBV19 and J is TRBJ1-2, with TRBD1 as a possible D gene (6 bases). V was cut by 3 bases and J by 6 bases, with 14 bases left in between. The germline CDR1 and CDR2 sequences are LNHDA and SQIVND (reference sequence). The CDR3 is 14 residues long. CDR3 coding DNA: TGTGCCAGTAGTATTGGTACAGGGAGGGATGGCTACACCTTC. It yields the protein CASSIGTGRDGYTF.

The chain joins TRBV5-1 to TRBJ2-7, with TRBD1 identical over 9 bases. There are 15 residues in the CDR3. Trimming cost V 0 bases and J 6 bases; bases outside gene matches: 7. Germline CDR1 and CDR2: SGHRS and YFSETQ. CDR3 nucleotides: TGCGCCAGCAGCTTGGGACAGGGGGATACGGGCGAGCAGTACTTC. It translates to CASSLGQGDTGEQYF.

The chain joins TRBV30 to TRBJ1-5; 9 nucleotides match TRBD1. From germline, CDR1 is GTSNPN and CDR2 SVGIG (reference sequence). This CDR3 is built from 13 residues. After removal of 5 bases from V and 4 bases from J, the junction contained 3 bases not matched to a gene. CDR3 nucleotides: TGTGCCTGGGGTGGGACAGGGAATCAGCCCCAGCATTTT. This translates into CAWGGTGNQPQHF. Using reference TRBV30 and TRBJ1-5 for the parts outside the CDR3, the full variable domain is SQTIHQWPATLVQPVGSPLSLECTVEGTSNPNLYWYRQAAGRGLQLLFYSVGIGQISSEVPQNLSASRPQDRQFILSSKKLLLSDSGFYLCAWGGTGNQPQHFGDGTRLSIL.

This clone came up once. The V and J genes are TRBV5-5 and TRBJ2-5; TRBD1 might be the D (6 bases). The germline gives CDR1 SGHKS, CDR2 YYEKEE (reference sequence). V lost 1 base and J lost 5, with 12 bases in between. The CDR3 loop spans 14 amino acids. In nucleotides, the CDR3 is TGTGCCAGCAGCTTGTATGGGGGCCGGGAGACCCAGTACTTC. Its translation is CASSLYGGRETQYF.

The chain employs TRBV11-3 and TRBJ2-1; the match to TRBD2 covers 7 bases. The CDR3 contains 15 residues. Losses at the gene ends were 5 bases for V and 9 bases for J; bases not matched to a gene: 13. Germline loops: CDR1 SGHNT, CDR2 YENEEA. CDR3 DNA sequence: TGTGCCAGCAGCCGGTCGGCGGGGGACGGGAGTGAGCAGTTCTTC. Amino acids: CASSRSAGDGSEQFF.

The chain joins TRBV9 to TRBJ2-1; 7 bases match TRBD2. Germline CDR1 is SGDLS and CDR2 is YYNGEE. The length of the CDR3 is 16 residues. Trimming cost V 4 bases and J 0 bases; bases outside gene matches: 7. The CDR3 nucleotides are TGTGCCAGCAGCCTCCCCGGGAGGTACTCCTACAATGAGCAGTTCTTC. Translation gives CASSLPGRYSYNEQFF. The full variable domain, rest sourced from reference TRBV9 and TRBJ2-1, is DSGVTQTPKHLITATGQRVTLRCSPRSGDLSVYWYQQSLDQGLQFLIQYYNGEERAKGNILERFSAQQFPDLHSELNLSSLELGDSALYFCASSLPGRYSYNEQFFGPGTRLTVL.